The T cell receptor (beta chain) described here comes from a study of T-cell memory formation after mild COVID-19 (dated by TCRdb to the early 2020s). With regard to the full study: TCR sequence clusters from the two donors were largely donor specific. In a couple of donors, T-cell clones that expanded and contracted after mild COVID-19 were followed by sequencing TCRalpha and TCRbeta repertoires longitudinally. Two young, previously healthy adult volunteers made up the cohort, one male and one female.

Note on this clonotype: Which antigen it targets is not known. No base-level quality is on record; no much larger clone is a single base apart.

TCRdb shows the sequencer as Illumina NovaSeq 6000. TCRalpha and TCRbeta cDNA libraries were constructed by 5'RACE with constant-segment primers, with sample barcodes and unique molecular identifiers being introduced. Trizol reagent was used to extract RNA from every sample. Library amplification was performed in two PCR steps, and a second sample barcode and Illumina TruSeq adapters were introduced in the second step. Sequencing of libraries was performed on an Illumina NovaSeq with 2 x 150 bp paired-end reads. The paper's data handling went like this. With migec v1.2.7, reads were demultiplexed and then collapsed into UMI-guided consensus sequences. With mixcr v2.1.11, UMI consensuses were aligned to TRA and TRB V and J templates and assembled into clonotypes. A clonotype was counted as expanded or contracted only if both edgeR and NoisET called the change significant, with noise models trained on biological replicates. For edgeR calls, a false discovery rate-adjusted p below 0.01 and a log2 fold-change threshold of 1 were applied. As an exploratory analysis of dynamics, max-normalized trajectories of the 1000 most abundant clonotypes were examined with PCA combined with hierarchical clustering. Each responding clone was given a CD4 or CD8 phenotype based on the CD4+ and CD8+ repertoires, which had been sequenced separately. TCRdb reworked the public reads: Q25 trimming with fastp, MiXCR clone assembly, productive beta chains retained. Identical CDR3 protein sequences are pooled into one entry, listed with their most common genes and DNA. TCRdb, not the authors, supplied the V and J calls. This sample is represented by 250,000 to 350,000 distinct CDR3 sequences; roughly 15% of them were singletons. The top ten clonotypes cover 20% to 25% of the sample.

The paper as a whole reports these results and caveats: The study included only two mild cases, and larger cohorts that include severe cases with pre-infection samples were judged to be necessary. Whether the second-wave clones peaking on day 37 were SARS-CoV-2 specific was not confirmed. Contracting CD4+ clones appeared mostly in the CM and EM memory subsets, whereas CD8+ clones were enriched in EMRA. Some responding clones were detected in pre-infection memory, suggesting pre-existing cross-reactive memory T cells joined the SARS-CoV-2 response. Balanced CD4/CD8 phenotypes were observed for clones contracting from day 15 to 85, whereas a bias towards CD4+ was observed for a second wave of clones expanding from day 15 to 37.

PBMCs were isolated by Ficoll-Paque density gradient centrifugation. From cysteine to phenylalanine, the CDR3 is 16 amino acids long. Only the CDR3 region is kept as DNA, spanning 48 bases read in frame from base 1. CDR1 SGHRS and CDR2 YFSETQ are derived from the germline V gene. V loses 2 bases of germline sequence and J loses 6 bases, and the interval between the two ends is 20 bases. Sequencing input: PBMCs or a T cell subset sorted from them (not recorded which). This chain is built from TRBV5-1 and TRBJ1-1; the D gene identity is not certain. The source of this sequence is a man aged 18 to 35 who had mild COVID-19 (a few samples of this study predate the infection). The sample titles of this study are shuffled in the database, so cell type and time point are left out; the donor was told from shared clones. The nucleotide sequence reads TGCGCCAGCAGCTTAGGGCACCACCCTAAGGACGCTGAAGCTTTCTTT. Its coded protein is CASSLGHHPKDAEAFF.